A selection of T cell receptor beta chains follows, all from one sample in a study of blood T cell repertoires in COVID-19. Method: immunoSEQ multiplex PCR; TCRdb's copy keeps in-frame clones and lacks some. The sample holds about 470,000 clones, 87% seen once. Specimen: PBMCs or T cells enriched from blood (not recorded which). The receptor source for this set is a woman younger than 35 who had recovered from COVID-19. Both conserved end residues are part of each CDR3. A D gene is named only where the DNA matches it firmly. Expanded clones get a size class; other rows say once, few or many, or leave the size out.

J gene | clone size | CDR3 length | D gene | V gene | CDR3 protein
TRBJ1-2 | . | 11 | . | TRBV19 | CATSFGYGYTF
TRBJ1-5 | . | 16 | TRBD1 | TRBV4-1 | CASSPNRQGAGQPQHF
TRBJ2-7 | . | 14 | . | TRBV5-1 | CASSWGGQTREQYF
TRBJ2-7 | once | 15 | . | TRBV5-4 | CASSPTGKRAYEQYF
TRBJ1-6 | . | 15 | . | TRBV5-1 | CASSEGFPGDSPLHF
TRBJ2-7 | . | 16 | TRBD1 | TRBV3-1/TRBV3-2 | CASSQGPDRTTYEQYF
TRBJ2-5 | . | 14 | . | TRBV7-8 | CASTVAEGWGTQYF
TRBJ1-1 | once | 14 | TRBD1 | TRBV5-5 | CASSFGTGRFEAFF
TRBJ2-3 | . | 14 | . | TRBV30 | CAWSVGSHTDTQYF
TRBJ2-2 | . | 15 | TRBD1 | TRBV5-1 | CASSTDRQGTGELFF
TRBJ1-5 | . | 15 | TRBD1 | TRBV30 | CAWSDQTGGPQPQHF
TRBJ1-2 | . | 14 | . | TRBV6-4 | CASSEGVVVGGYTF
TRBJ2-2 | . | 16 | . | TRBV10-2 | CASKGVTTIGPGELFF
TRBJ1-2 | . | 15 | TRBD1 | TRBV15 | CATSEDRGLYYGYTF